This record concerns one T cell receptor beta chain sequence. No antigen is known for it. A junction boundary mismatches the germline segment, possibly from a read error. The data were taken from a study of breast tumors, draining lymph nodes, adjacent tissues listed by TCRdb under 2016. For the study in its entirety: In breast cancer patients, the study compared the TCR beta repertoires of tumor, adjacent nontumor tissue and axillary lymph nodes. The study was designed to assess the relationships and possible T-cell exchange between tumor, surrounding tissue and draining lymph node repertoires in human breast cancer.

Including cysteine and phenylalanine, the CDR3 has 15 amino acids. The kept DNA is CDR3 alone, 45 bases in frame from the first base. The germline V gene encodes CDR1 SEHNR and CDR2 FQNEAQ (reference sequence). Instrument used: Illumina HiSeq 2000. TCR beta chain libraries were generated by multiplex PCR amplification. The amplified TCR beta chain products were analyzed by high-throughput sequencing. TCRdb redid the processing of the public reads, applying fastp at Q25 and MiXCR, and retained in-frame beta chains. For every CDR3 protein sequence, its rows merge into one entry that carries the most common genes and DNA. The sample includes 55,000 to 75,000 distinct CDR3 sequences, with around 43% observed a single time. Together, the top ten hold over 7.5% of the sample. On the study overall, not on this receptor specifically: The study presented the conclusion that tumor T cells originate in lymph nodes as consistent with a hypothesis, not as something directly demonstrated. Tumor and nontumor tissue repertoires were found to be significantly more similar in luminal-like than in basal-like breast cancer. T-cell repertoire diversity in tumors was found to be lower than in lymph nodes but higher than in nontumor tissue, and preferential V and J gene usage was observed. The data were considered consistent with the idea that most tumor T cells come from the lymph node and then expand in tumor tissue.

This TCR derives from a female donor with breast cancer. Some clones in this sample may be carry-over from other donors' samples. Recombination joined TRBV7-9 with TRBJ2-1, and the D gene may be TRBD1, 5 bases matching. Sequenced sample: breast tumor tissue. The DNA sequence is TGTGCCAGCAGCTTACACAGGAAACGCACCAATGAGCGGTTCTTC. It translates to CASSLHRKRTNERFF.